Below, 23 T cell receptor beta chains from the same sample are listed, as sequenced in a study of identical twins (dated by TCRdb to about 2016). Receptor amplification or capture employed 5' RACE. For sequencing, an Illumina HiSeq 2000 was employed. Using fastp trimming at Q25 and MiXCR clonotype assembly, TCRdb reanalyzed the public sequencing data and kept in-frame beta chains. Every distinct CDR3 protein forms one entry, paired with its most common genes and DNA. The sample records fewer than 500,000 distinct CDR3 sequences, 13% to 15% of which are singletons. The top ten constitute 0.8% to 1% of the sample. The same data also contributed to another study, on yellow fever vaccine responses in identical twins.

Sequencing was done on a sample of CD4+ T cells sorted from blood. These receptors originate from a woman under 30 in good health.

The chain employs TRBV6-1 and TRBJ1-6; a possible D gene is TRBD1 (5 bases). Trimming took off 6 bases at V and 7 bases at J, with 16 bases between the two ends. The CDR3 is 15 amino acids. CDR1 is MNHNS, CDR2 SASEGT, per germline. CDR3 DNA: TGTGCCAGCAGAGTCACAGGTACAATCAATTCACCCCTCCACTTT. Its translation: CASRVTGTINSPLHF.

The V call is TRBV28, the J call TRBJ2-3; 7 bases fit TRBD1. V gave up 2 bases and J gave up 3 bases; unmatched junction bases: 8. This CDR3 has 16 amino acids. Germline-derived CDR1 and CDR2 are MDHEN and SYDVKM. CDR3 sequence: CASSLRGQGRTDTQYF. The CDR3 DNA reads TGTGCCAGCAGTTTAAGGGGGCAGGGGCGGACAGATACGCAGTATTTT.

This clonotype has only a few counts. The V and J genes are TRBV28 and TRBJ2-5; 11 bases are shared with TRBD2. The J segment lost 7 bases and the V segment lost 4 bases, leaving 11 bases of the junction unmatched. CDR3 length: 16 residues. CDR1 and CDR2 from the germline V gene are MDHEN and SYDVKM. CDR3 bases: TGTGCCAGCAGTTCCCTGACTAGCGGGACCCAGGGGACCCAGTACTTC. Translation gives CASSSLTSGTQGTQYF.

This clonotype has ten or more counts. The gene calls are TRBV12-3 or TRBV12-4 and TRBJ2-5; 9 bases align to TRBD1. J gave up 5 bases and V 9 bases, and 7 bases lay outside the gene matches. The CDR3 loop spans 13 amino acids. CDR3 nucleotides: TGTGCCAGTAAACAGGGGGCAGGGGAGACCCAGTACTTC. Translation gives CASKQGAGETQYF.

This clonotype has a handful of counts. The chain uses TRBV20-1 and TRBJ2-2; perhaps TRBD2 as D (5 bases). Germline V gene lookup returns CDR1 DFQATT and CDR2 SNEGSKA (reference sequence). Between the trimmed V and J ends, which lost 1 base and 7 bases, there was a span of 13 bases. The CDR3 is made up of 14 amino acids. The CDR3 DNA reads TGCAGTGCTAGAGTTATTGGAGGTTTCGGGGAGCTGTTTTTT. Residues: CSARVIGGFGELFF.

This chain connects TRBV27 to TRBJ2-1, with TRBD2 matching 7 bases. The CDR3 extends over 17 amino acids. V lost 5 bases and J lost 0; bases outside the gene matches: 10. Germline CDR1 is MNHEY and CDR2 is SMNVEV (reference sequence). This CDR3 reads CASSLDTSASSYNEQFF. The DNA of the CDR3 is TGTGCCAGCAGTCTAGATACTAGCGCGAGCTCCTACAATGAGCAGTTCTTC.

This clonotype was observed many times. The CDR3, as DNA: TGTGCCAGCAGTGAGACCAGGACTAGCGGGGGCACAGATACGCAGTATTTT. Protein product: CASSETRTSGGTDTQYF. This chain joins TRBV2 and TRBJ2-3, with 12 positions matching TRBD2. The V gene end was trimmed by 3 bases and the J gene end by 1 base; junction bases not matched to a gene: 5. Germline V CDR1 and CDR2: SNHLY, FYNNEI. This CDR3 contains 17 residues.

A few counts support this clonotype. The J gene is TRBJ2-7, the V gene TRBV6-1; the match to TRBD2 covers 13 bases. Germline trimming cut 6 bases from V and 4 bases from J; bases unmatched to any gene: 6. The CDR3 runs to 15 residues. CDR1 and CDR2 (germline): MNHNS, SASEGT. The CDR3 spells CASSPPGLAGYEQYF. For the CDR3, the DNA is TGTGCCAGCAGCCCACCGGGACTAGCGGGGTACGAGCAGTACTTC.

In its sample, this clonotype was seen a few times. The chain carries TRBV6-2 or TRBV6-3 and TRBJ2-7, with D possibly being TRBD1 or TRBD2 (5 bases each). Trimming stripped 2 bases from V and 0 bases from J, with 17 bases between. Per germline, CDR1 MNHEY and CDR2 SVGEGT. This CDR3 contains 17 residues. The CDR3 loop reads CASSYKSRGPSSYEQYF. CDR3 nucleotides: TGTGCCAGCAGTTACAAGTCTCGGGGCCCAAGCTCCTACGAGCAGTACTTC.

V and J are TRBV6-2 or TRBV6-3 and TRBJ1-6; TRBD1 is a possible D gene (5 bases). The V gene's germline CDR1 is MNHEY and CDR2 SVGEGT. Trimming left V 0 bases short and J 7 bases short, with 22 bases between. The CDR3 covers 19 residues. In nucleotides, the CDR3 is TGTGCCAGCAGTTACTCCCCAGGGCGAGAGGGGACCGACAATTCACCCCTCCACTTT. This encodes CASSYSPGREGTDNSPLHF.

This clonotype turned up a few times. The chain uses TRBV28 and TRBJ1-5; D remains ambiguous. V was pared by 1 base and J by 2 bases, with 6 bases between. Germline CDR1 MDHEN, CDR2 SYDVKM. The CDR3 is made up of 14 amino acids. CDR3 residues: CASSLLNGNQPQHF. DNA for the CDR3: TGTGCCAGCAGTTTATTAAATGGCAATCAGCCCCAGCATTTT.

V gene TRBV20-1 combines with J gene TRBJ2-4, with 8 bases fitting TRBD1. Germline trimming cut 7 bases from V and 2 bases from J; bases unmatched to any gene: 13. The length of the CDR3 is 16 residues. Per germline, CDR1 DFQATT and CDR2 SNEGSKA (reference sequence). The CDR3 coding sequence is TGCAGTGAAGGACAGGGATGTCTATCGCCCAAAAACATTCAGTACTTC. Protein product: CSEGQGCLSPKNIQYF.

This clonotype was recorded a few times. The rearrangement links TRBV2 to TRBJ2-3; 10 positions match TRBD2. With V trimmed by 4 bases and J by 5 bases, 0 bases remained unmatched. Germline CDR1 and CDR2: SNHLY and FYNNEI. This CDR3 has 13 residues. The CDR3 nucleotides are TGTGCCAGCAGTGGGACTAGCGGAGATACGCAGTATTTT. This translates into CASSGTSGDTQYF.

This clonotype showed up many times. The rearrangement uses TRBV10-3 and TRBJ2-5, with D perhaps assigned TRBD1 or TRBD2 (5 bases each). This CDR3 comprises 15 residues. V lost 0 bases to trimming and J lost 5 bases, with 13 bases between them. CDR1 ENHRY and CDR2 SYGVKD come from the germline V gene. The CDR3 loop reads CAISESGTVMETQYF. Written as DNA, the CDR3 is TGTGCCATCAGTGAGTCAGGGACGGTGATGGAGACCCAGTACTTC.

This clonotype was recorded at least ten times. The genes are TRBV5-1 and TRBJ2-6, with D hard to call. Germline V CDR1 and CDR2: SGHRS, YFSETQ. This CDR3 is built from 17 residues. V lost 3 bases, J lost 0 bases, and 13 bases lay in between. The CDR3: CASSSDLRYSGANVLTF. CDR3 DNA sequence: TGCGCCAGCAGCTCGGACCTACGCTACTCTGGGGCCAACGTCCTGACTTTC.

This clonotype was counted a few times. As DNA, the CDR3 is TGTGCCAGCAGTTCCTGGGGGGGCGGCATCACAGATACGCAGTATTTT. Translated: CASSSWGGGITDTQYF. The J gene is TRBJ2-3, the V gene TRBV5-4, with D perhaps TRBD2 (7 bases). CDR3 length: 16 amino acids. The V gene lost 5 bases and the J gene lost 2 bases, with 18 bases spanning the gap. CDR1 SGHNT and CDR2 YYREEE come from the germline V gene (reference sequence). Full variable domain (rest looked up from reference TRBV5-4 and TRBJ2-3): ETGVTQSPTHLIKTRGQQVTLRCSSQSGHNTVSWYQQALGQGPQFIFQYYREEENGRGNFPPRFSGLQFPNYSSELNVNALELDDSALYLCASSSWGGGITDTQYFGPGTRLTVL.

This clonotype was seen more than once but under ten times. The V and J genes are TRBV7-8 and TRBJ1-2, with D unclear. Trimming removed 2 bases from V and 4 bases from J, with 14 bases in between. The CDR3 spans 15 residues. Germline assignment: CDR1 SGHVS and CDR2 FQNEAQ. The CDR3 loop reads CASSLRESVAYGYTF. The CDR3 bases are TGTGCCAGCAGCTTAAGGGAATCAGTAGCCTATGGCTACACCTTC.

The table lists this clonotype with many counts. V and J are TRBV5-1 and TRBJ2-1; 10 bases line up with TRBD1. V shed 4 bases and J 6 bases; nucleotides not matched to a gene: 10. Germline CDR1 reads SGHRS; CDR2 reads YFSETQ. This CDR3 spans 16 amino acids. This CDR3 reads CASSQIPGTGVNEQFF. As DNA, the CDR3 is TGCGCCAGCAGCCAGATCCCCGGGACAGGGGTCAATGAGCAGTTCTTC. The variable domain in full, with the rest retrieved from reference TRBV5-1 and TRBJ2-1, is KAGVTQTPRYLIKTRGQQVTLSCSPISGHRSVSWYQQTPGQGLQFLFEYFSETQRNKGNFPGRFSGRQFSNSRSEMNVSTLELGDSALYLCASSQIPGTGVNEQFFGPGTRLTVL.

This clonotype was counted only a few times. The chain employs TRBV24-1 and TRBJ1-1; 7 nucleotides align to TRBD1. With V trimmed by 4 bases and J by 8 bases, 3 bases remained unmatched. The CDR3 runs to 12 residues. The germline V gene has CDR1 KGHDR and CDR2 SFDVKD. The CDR3 DNA sequence: TGTGCCACCAGTGACCTGGACAGGGAAGCTTTCTTT. Encoded protein: CATSDLDREAFF.

Regarding this clonotype: A much larger clone lies one base from this, so it may be a read error. In this CDR3 the conserved last residue, phenylalanine or tryptophan, is missing, so a read error is likely. The J gene is TRBJ2-1, the V gene TRBV7-2; 7 bases are shared with TRBD2. The ends lost 5 bases at V and 1 base at J; junction bases unmatched: 2. Germline CDR1 and CDR2: SGHTA and FQGNSA. The CDR3 is 14 residues long. CDR3 sequence (DNA): TGTGCCAGCAGCCCTAGCGGTTCCTACAATGAGCAGTTCTCC. This sequence encodes CASSPSGSYNEQFS.

The chain has TRBV5-1 and TRBJ2-7; D is uncertain. Per germline, CDR1 SGHRS and CDR2 YFSETQ. The CDR3 is made up of 14 amino acids. Trimming stripped 4 bases from V and 3 bases from J, with 14 bases between. CDR3 DNA sequence: TGCGCCAGCAGCCCCGGTGGAGCTAACTACGAGCAGTACTTC. Its protein product is CASSPGGANYEQYF.

This clonotype came up a few times. The chain combines TRBV29-1 with TRBJ1-2, with D unresolved. This CDR3 spans 11 amino acids. CDR1 SQVTM and CDR2 ANQGSEA come from the germline V gene. V lost 6 bases and J lost 4, with 9 bases in between. The CDR3 bases are TGCAGCGTCCGGGGTGGCTATGGCTACACCTTC. Encoded protein: CSVRGGYGYTF.

This chain joins TRBV12-3 or TRBV12-4 and TRBJ2-6; D is ambiguous. Trimming pared 3 bases from V and 0 bases from J, leaving 6 bases between. CDR3 size: 15 residues. The CDR3 loop is CASSFLGSGANVLTF. The CDR3 nucleotides are TGTGCCAGCAGTTTTTTGGGCTCTGGGGCCAACGTCCTGACTTTC.